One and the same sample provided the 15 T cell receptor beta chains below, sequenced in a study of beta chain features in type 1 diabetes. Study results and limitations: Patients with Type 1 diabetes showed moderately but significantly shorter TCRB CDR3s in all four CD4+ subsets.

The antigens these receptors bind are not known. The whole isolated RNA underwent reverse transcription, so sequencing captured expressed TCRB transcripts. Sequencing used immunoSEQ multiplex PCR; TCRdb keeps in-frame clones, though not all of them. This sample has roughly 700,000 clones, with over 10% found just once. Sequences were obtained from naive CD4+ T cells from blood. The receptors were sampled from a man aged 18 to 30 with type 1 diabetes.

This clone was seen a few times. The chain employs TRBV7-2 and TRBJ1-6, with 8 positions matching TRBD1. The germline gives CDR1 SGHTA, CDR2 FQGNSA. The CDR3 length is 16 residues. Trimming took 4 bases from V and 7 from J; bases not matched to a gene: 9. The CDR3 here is CASSSERTGWNSPLHF. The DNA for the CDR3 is TGTGCCAGCAGCTCAGAAAGGACAGGGTGGAATTCACCCCTCCACTTT.

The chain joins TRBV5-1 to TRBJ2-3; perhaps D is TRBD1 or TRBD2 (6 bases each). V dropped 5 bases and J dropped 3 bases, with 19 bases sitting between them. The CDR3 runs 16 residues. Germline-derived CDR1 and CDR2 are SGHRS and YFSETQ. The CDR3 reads CASRHQQLGGTDTQYF. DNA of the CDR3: TGCGCCAGCAGGCATCAACAGTTAGGGGGGACAGATACGCAGTATTTT. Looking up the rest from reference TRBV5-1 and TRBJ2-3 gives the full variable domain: KAGVTQTPRYLIKTRGQQVTLSCSPISGHRSVSWYQQTPGQGLQFLFEYFSETQRNKGNFPGRFSGRQFSNSRSEMNVSTLELGDSALYLCASRHQQLGGTDTQYFGPGTRLTVL.

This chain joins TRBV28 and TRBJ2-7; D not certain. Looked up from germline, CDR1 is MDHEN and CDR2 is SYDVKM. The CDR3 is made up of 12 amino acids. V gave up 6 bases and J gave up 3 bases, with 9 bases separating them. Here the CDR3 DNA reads TGTGCCAGCAGCTTGCGACTCTACGAGCAGTACTTC. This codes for CASSLRLYEQYF.

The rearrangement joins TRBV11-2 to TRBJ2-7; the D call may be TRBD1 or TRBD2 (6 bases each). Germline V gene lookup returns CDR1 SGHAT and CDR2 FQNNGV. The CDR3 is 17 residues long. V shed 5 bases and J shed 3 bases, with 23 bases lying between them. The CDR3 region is CASSLGAWGANGYEQYF. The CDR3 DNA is TGTGCCAGCAGCCTCGGGGCCTGGGGGGCTAATGGCTACGAGCAGTACTTC.

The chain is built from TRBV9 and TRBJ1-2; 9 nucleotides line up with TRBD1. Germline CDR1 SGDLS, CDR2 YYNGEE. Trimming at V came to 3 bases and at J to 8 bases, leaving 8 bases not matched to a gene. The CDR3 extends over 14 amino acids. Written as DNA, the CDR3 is TGTGCCAGCAGCGACCTCCCGGGACAGGGAGGCTACACCTTC. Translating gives CASSDLPGQGGYTF.

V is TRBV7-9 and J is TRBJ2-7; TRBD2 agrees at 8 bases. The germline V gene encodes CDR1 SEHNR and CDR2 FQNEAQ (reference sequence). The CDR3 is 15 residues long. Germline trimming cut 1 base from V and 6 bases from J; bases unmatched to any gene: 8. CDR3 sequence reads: CASSLERGSVREQYF. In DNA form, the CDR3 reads TGTGCCAGCAGCTTAGAGCGGGGGTCTGTCCGCGAGCAGTACTTC.

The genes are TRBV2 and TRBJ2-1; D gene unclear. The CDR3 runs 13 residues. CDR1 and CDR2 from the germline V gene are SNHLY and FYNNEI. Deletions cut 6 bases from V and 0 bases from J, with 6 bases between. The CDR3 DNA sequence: TGTGCCAGCAGCTTGAGCTCCTACAATGAGCAGTTCTTC. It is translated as CASSLSSYNEQFF.

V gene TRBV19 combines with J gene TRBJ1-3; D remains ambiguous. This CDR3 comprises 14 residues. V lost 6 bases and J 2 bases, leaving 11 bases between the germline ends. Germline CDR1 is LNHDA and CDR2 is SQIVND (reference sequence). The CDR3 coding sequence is TGTGCCAGTAGCCCCGGGGTGACTGGAAACACCATATATTTT. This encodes CASSPGVTGNTIYF.

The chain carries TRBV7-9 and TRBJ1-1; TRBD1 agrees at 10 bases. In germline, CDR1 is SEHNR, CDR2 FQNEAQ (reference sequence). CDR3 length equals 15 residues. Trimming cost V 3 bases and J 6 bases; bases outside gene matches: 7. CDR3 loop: CASSFGGQGRSEAFF. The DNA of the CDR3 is TGTGCCAGCAGCTTTGGGGGACAGGGGAGGTCTGAAGCTTTCTTT.

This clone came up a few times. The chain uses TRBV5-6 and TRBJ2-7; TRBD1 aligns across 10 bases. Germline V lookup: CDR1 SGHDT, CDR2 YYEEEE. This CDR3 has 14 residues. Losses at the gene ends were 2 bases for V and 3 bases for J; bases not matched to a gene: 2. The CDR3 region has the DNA TGTGCCAGCAGCTTCGGACAGGGGGGCTACGAGCAGTACTTC. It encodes CASSFGQGGYEQYF.

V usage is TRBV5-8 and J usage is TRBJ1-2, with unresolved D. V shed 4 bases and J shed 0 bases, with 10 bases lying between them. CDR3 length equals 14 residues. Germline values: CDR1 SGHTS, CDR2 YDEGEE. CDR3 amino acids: CASSPPTANYGYTF. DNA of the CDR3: TGTGCCAGCAGCCCCCCCACCGCTAACTATGGCTACACCTTC.

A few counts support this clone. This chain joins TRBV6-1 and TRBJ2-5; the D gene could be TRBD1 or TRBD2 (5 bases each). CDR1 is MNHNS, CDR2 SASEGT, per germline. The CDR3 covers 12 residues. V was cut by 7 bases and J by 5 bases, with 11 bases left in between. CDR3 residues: CASNQWGETQYF. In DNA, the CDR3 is TGTGCCAGCAACCAATGGGGGGAGACCCAGTACTTC.

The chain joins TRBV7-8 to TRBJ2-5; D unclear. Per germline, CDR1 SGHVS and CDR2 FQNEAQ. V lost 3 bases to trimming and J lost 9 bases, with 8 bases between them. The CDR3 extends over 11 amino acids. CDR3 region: CASSLYRAQYF. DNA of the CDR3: TGTGCCAGCAGCTTGTACCGGGCCCAGTACTTC.

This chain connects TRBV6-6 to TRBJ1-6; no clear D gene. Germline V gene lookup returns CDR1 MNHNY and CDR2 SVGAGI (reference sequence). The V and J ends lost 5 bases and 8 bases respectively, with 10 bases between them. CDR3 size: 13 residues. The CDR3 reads CASSTWKDSPLHF. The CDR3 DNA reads TGTGCCAGCAGTACCTGGAAGGATTCACCCCTCCACTTT.

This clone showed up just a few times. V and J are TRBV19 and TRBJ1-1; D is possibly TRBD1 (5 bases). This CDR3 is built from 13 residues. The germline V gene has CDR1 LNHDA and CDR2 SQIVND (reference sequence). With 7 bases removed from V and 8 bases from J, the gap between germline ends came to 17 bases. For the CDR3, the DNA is TGTGCCAGTACTGCGCCAGGGAGGAGAGAAGCTTTCTTT. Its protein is CASTAPGRREAFF.